A selection of T cell receptor beta chains follows, all from one sample in a study of blood T cell repertoires in COVID-19. Sequenced by immunoSEQ multiplex PCR; TCRdb stores in-frame clones only, minus some. The table has some 300,000 clones, about 86% seen once. Source material: peripheral blood. These receptor sequences come from a woman between 70 and 85 years old with COVID-19, enrolled during active disease. Each CDR3 is given with its conserved first and last residue. The order of the fields is V gene, J gene, CDR3 protein.

TRBV9,TRBJ2-5,CASSGPGTRGETQYF
TRBV5-4,TRBJ1-6,CASSLDGDSPLHF
TRBV21-1,TRBJ1-1,CASSKFSQRNTEAFF
TRBV7-2,TRBJ1-1,CASSPWEQGSAFF
TRBV5-8,TRBJ2-7,CASSQPGRGAREDF
TRBV12-3/TRBV12-4,TRBJ2-1,CASSLRGGQFF
TRBV7-2,TRBJ1-1,CASSFKLQGAVEAFF
TRBV2,TRBJ2-3,CASSAEVLALTDTQYF
TRBV5-1,TRBJ2-1,CASSPQLAGDNNEQFF
TRBV9,TRBJ2-3,CASSVAGQGNTDTQYF
TRBV3-1/TRBV3-2,TRBJ1-1,CASRGQDRVAFF
TRBV30,TRBJ2-7,CALRGSPGEQYF
TRBV15,TRBJ2-5,CATAGGFQETQYF
TRBV19,TRBJ2-1,CASSSLTQGDEQFF
TRBV12-3/TRBV12-4,TRBJ2-1,CASSFERRQFF
TRBV28,TRBJ2-3,CASSSWGVNTDTQYF
TRBV23-1,TRBJ1-5,CASSQSARGSSQPQHF
TRBV5-1,TRBJ1-6,CASSVDRRSPLHF
TRBV5-5,TRBJ1-1,CASSLWTSLGEAFF
TRBV6-5,TRBJ1-5,CASRGTAYNQPQHF
TRBV5-6,TRBJ2-3,CASSILAGSTDTQYF
TRBV4-1,TRBJ1-4,CASSQGWGLKLFF
TRBV11-2,TRBJ2-3,CASSSTSGTQYF
TRBV24-1,TRBJ2-2,CATSGSGGAYTGELFF
TRBV4-1,TRBJ2-2,CASCLRGGTGELFF
TRBV7-2,TRBJ1-1,CASTLQPGRGNTEAFF
TRBV28,TRBJ2-3,CASGLAGEVLGDTQYF
TRBV30,TRBJ1-4,CAWLHPGQGVEKLFF
TRBV3-1/TRBV3-2,TRBJ1-5,CASSQLLDTAQHF
TRBV5-8,TRBJ2-1,CASSFGLAGRTGDEQFF
TRBV5-1,TRBJ1-1,CASSLGLGQAAFF
TRBV19,TRBJ1-5,CASSYRQGSSNQPQHF
TRBV11-2,TRBJ2-5,CASSSPGQGGETQYF
TRBV7-9,TRBJ1-2,CASSLTGGGGYTF
TRBV9,TRBJ1-2,CASSPGDRVGGYTF
TRBV5-1,TRBJ2-3,CASSLGMRVLDTQYF
TRBV30,TRBJ2-5,CAWSKDREETQYF
TRBV9,TRBJ1-2,CASSDGGIGYTF
TRBV7-2,TRBJ1-6,CASSTRTASGPLHF
TRBV15,TRBJ1-2,CATSRDFGGSHYGYTF
TRBV3-1/TRBV3-2,TRBJ1-3,CASSQVGGTGNTIYF
TRBV7-3,TRBJ2-3,CASSYASGGTTDTQYF
TRBV2,TRBJ1-1,CASSETQPSRAFF
TRBV7-8,TRBJ1-3,CASSPFRQGGSGNTIYF
TRBV27,TRBJ1-6,CASSPVRDNNSPLHF